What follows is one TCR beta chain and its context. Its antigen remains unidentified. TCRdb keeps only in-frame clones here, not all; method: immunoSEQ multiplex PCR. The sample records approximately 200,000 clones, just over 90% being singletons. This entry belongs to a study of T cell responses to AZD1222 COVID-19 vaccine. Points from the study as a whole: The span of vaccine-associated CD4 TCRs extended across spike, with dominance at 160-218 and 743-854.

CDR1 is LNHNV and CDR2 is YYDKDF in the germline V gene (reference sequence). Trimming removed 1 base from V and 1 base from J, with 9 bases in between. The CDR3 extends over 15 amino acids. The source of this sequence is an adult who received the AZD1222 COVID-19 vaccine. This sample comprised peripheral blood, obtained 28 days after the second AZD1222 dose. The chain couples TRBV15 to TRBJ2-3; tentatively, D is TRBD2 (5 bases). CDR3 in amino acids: CATSRVPGGTDTQYF. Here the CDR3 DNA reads TGTGCCACCAGCAGAGTCCCCGGGGGCACAGATACGCAGTATTTT. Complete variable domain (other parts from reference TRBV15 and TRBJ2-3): DAMVIQNPRYQVTQFGKPVTLSCSQTLNHNVMYWYQQKSSQAPKLLFHYYDKDFNNEADTPDNFQSRRPNTSFCFLDIRSPGLGDTAMYLCATSRVPGGTDTQYFGPGTRLTVL.